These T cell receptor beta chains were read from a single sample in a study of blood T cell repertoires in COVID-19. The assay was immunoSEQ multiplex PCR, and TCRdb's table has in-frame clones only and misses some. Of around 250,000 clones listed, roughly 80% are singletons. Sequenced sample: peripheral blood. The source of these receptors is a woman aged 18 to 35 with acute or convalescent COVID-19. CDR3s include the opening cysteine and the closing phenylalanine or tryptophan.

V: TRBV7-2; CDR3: CASSPRGGSYEQYF
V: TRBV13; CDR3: CASSPRERSEQYF
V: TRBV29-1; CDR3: CSVYRGILNEQFF
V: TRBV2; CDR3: CASVPATGGNYGYTF
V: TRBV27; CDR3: CASRGRNTGELFF
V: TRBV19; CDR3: CASSQGQHLAKNIQYF
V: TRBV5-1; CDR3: CASSREGNTIYF
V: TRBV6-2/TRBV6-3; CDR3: CASSPNLRLAVNTGELFF
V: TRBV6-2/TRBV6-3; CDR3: CASSLLAGSYEQYF
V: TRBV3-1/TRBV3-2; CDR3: CASSQMVGYNEQFF
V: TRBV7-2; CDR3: CASSFSGQGWYEQYF
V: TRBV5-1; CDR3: CASSLRLDLQETQYF
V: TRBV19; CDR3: CASSQTANTEAFF
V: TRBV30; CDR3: CAWSIQGNQPQHF
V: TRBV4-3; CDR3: CASSQDTRARGFRRNSNQPQHF
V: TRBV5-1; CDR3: CASSPRAGGRGSYEQYF
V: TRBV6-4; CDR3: CASSVSGSTIDTQYF
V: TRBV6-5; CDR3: CASSLDRVSQPQHF
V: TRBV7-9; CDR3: CASPPNPWTDWTEAFF
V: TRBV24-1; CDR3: CATSDWQGYYEQYF
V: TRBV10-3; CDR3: CAISEQGTNYGYTF
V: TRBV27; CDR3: CASSLKQGLGNTIYF
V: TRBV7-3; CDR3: CASSWDRDRHQNTGELFF
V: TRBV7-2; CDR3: CASSHVVAGRPYEQYF
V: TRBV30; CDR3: CAWSTPGIGKNEQFF
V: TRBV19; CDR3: CASSPNREGNTEAFF
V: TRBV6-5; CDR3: CASSPGLAGAEQFF
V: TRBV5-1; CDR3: CASSFSGVDEKLFF
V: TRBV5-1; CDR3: CASSSTGQSNTEAFF
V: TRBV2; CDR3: CASSEWGLLVGNTIYF
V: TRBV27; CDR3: CASSTPGRSGANVLTF
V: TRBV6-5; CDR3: CASRTGGGNIQYF
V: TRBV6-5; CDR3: CASMGQGPNQPQHF
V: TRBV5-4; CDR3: CASGLAGGLGEQYF